Described below is a single TCR beta chain sequence and its context. Its target is unknown. The data originate from a study of cytomegalovirus exposure and HLA in healthy donors. Study-wide findings and caveats: At a 0.05 false discovery rate, a later analysis found 16,951 TCR beta sequences to be associated with HLA alleles. Generally TCR sequences proved uncommon, though certain public TCRs appeared in numerous donors.

The CDR3 totals 17 residues. Germline trimming cut 1 base from V and 0 bases from J; bases unmatched to any gene: 6. Germline assignment: CDR1 MGHRA and CDR2 YSYEKL. These donors, healthy bone marrow donors, were studied. Primers: 60 Vbeta forward and 13 Jbeta reverse. The data were produced by immunoSEQ multiplex PCR, yet TCRdb's version contains in-frame clones alone and is incomplete. The table lists tens of thousands of clones, roughly 75% of them singletons. The J gene is TRBJ1-5, the V gene TRBV4-1, with 7 bases fitting TRBD1. Sequenced: PBMCs. This clonotype was obtained from a man aged 25-40 years in good health and CMV-seropositive. CDR3 sequence: CASSQGGRGNSNQPQHF. The CDR3 DNA sequence: TGCGCCAGCAGCCAAGGGGGCAGGGGGAATAGCAATCAGCCCCAGCATTTT.